The sample holds a few counts of the clone carrying this T cell receptor beta chain. Its antigen remains unknown. This specimen belongs to a study of cytomegalovirus exposure and HLA in healthy donors. About the study: From about 170 million T cells, an earlier analysis saw roughly 120 million unique TCR beta sequences.

Each of the donors was a healthy bone marrow donor. The study, taken as a whole, reports: The study designated over 150 TCR beta chains cytomegalovirus-associated.

The V gene's germline CDR1 is SGHRS and CDR2 YFSETQ. V dropped 4 bases and J dropped 0 bases, with 16 bases sitting between them. The length of the CDR3 is 16 residues. Primers: 60 Vbeta forward and 13 Jbeta reverse. Authors' methods: In a later analysis, of around 83 million unique beta chains, about 12 million appeared in at least two donors. Sequencing used immunoSEQ multiplex PCR; TCRdb keeps in-frame clones, though not all of them. That table furnishes V, J and clone size, whereas the DNA furnished D and trimming. Among around 150,000 clones listed, 75% to 80% were seen once. The sequenced sample was PBMCs. The chain is built from TRBV5-1 and TRBJ1-1, with D perhaps TRBD1 (5 bases). This TCR came from a man between 45 and 60 years old in good health and CMV-seropositive. This CDR3 is CASSLRVGGVNTEAFF. DNA for the CDR3: TGCGCCAGCAGCCTCAGGGTTGGAGGGGTGAACACTGAAGCTTTCTTT.